This TCR beta chain stems from a study of regulatory T cells in long-lasting Graves disease. Documented time point: persistent/refractory GD, antithyroid drugs over 5 years with positive TRAb. The TCR library was made from RNA that had been extracted from PBMCs in TRIzol. With respect to this clonotype: This could be a read error, since a much larger clone is one nucleotide away.

The CDR3 loop spans 17 amino acids. From germline, CDR1 is MNHEY and CDR2 SVGAGI. Trimming at V came to 4 bases and at J to 6 bases, leaving 16 bases not matched to a gene. HTBI primers from iRepertoire and Arm-PCR of CDR3 regions yielded the TCR beta libraries. A single record per CDR3 protein comes from TCRdb applying MiXCR to the multiplex PCR reads. The data hold about 290,000 distinct CDR3 sequences, with 22% observed a single time. This sequence was found in a female donor with Graves disease. The starting material was peripheral blood mononuclear cells (PBMCs), obtained when the disease was refractory, from a patient treated with antithyroid drugs. The genes are TRBV6-5 and TRBJ2-7; 9 bases are shared with TRBD2. The CDR3, as DNA: TGTGCCAGCAGTTGCTCCTCAGGGGCGGGAGGGCTTTCCGAGCAGTACTTC. It encodes CASSCSSGAGGLSEQYF.